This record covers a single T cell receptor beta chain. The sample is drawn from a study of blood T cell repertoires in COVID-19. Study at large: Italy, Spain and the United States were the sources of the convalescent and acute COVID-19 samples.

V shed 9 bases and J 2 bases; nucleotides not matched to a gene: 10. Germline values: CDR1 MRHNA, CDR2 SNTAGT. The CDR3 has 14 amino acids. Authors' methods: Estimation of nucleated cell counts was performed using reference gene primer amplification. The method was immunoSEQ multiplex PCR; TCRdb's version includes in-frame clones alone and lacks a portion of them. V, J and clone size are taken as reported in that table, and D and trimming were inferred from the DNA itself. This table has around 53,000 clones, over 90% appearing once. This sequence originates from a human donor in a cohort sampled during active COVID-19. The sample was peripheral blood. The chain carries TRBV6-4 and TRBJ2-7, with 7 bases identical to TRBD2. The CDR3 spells CASVVSGGAYEQYF. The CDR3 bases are TGTGCCAGTGTAGTATCGGGGGGAGCCTACGAGCAGTACTTC.